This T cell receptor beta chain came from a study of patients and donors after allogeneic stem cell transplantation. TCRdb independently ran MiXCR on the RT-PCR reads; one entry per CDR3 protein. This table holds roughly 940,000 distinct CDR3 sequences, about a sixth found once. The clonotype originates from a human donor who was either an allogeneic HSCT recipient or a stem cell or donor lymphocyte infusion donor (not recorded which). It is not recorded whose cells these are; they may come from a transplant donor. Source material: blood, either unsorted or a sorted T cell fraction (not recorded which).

CDR3 sequence: CASSLHRVASYEQYF. The CDR3 nucleotides are TGTGCCAGCAGCCTCCACAGGGTGGCTTCCTACGAGCAGTACTTC. The gene calls are TRBV27 and TRBJ2-7; possible D gene TRBD1, 6 bases. Trimming shortened V by 6 bases and J by 1 base, and 16 bases separated the two germline ends. The CDR3 has 15 residues. Germline CDR1 and CDR2: MNHEY and SMNVEV (reference sequence).